This T cell receptor beta chain is from a study of blood T cell repertoires in COVID-19 (TCRdb year 2020). About the study as a whole: Samples covering the acute and convalescent phases of COVID-19 were provided by collaborators in the United States, Italy and Spain. The prospective study material was composed of cDNA or gDNA derived from T cells, B-cell-depleted T cells, or PBMCs. Subjects who had been exposed to COVID-19, were actively infected with it, or had recovered from it provided the deeply sampled blood TCRbeta repertoires that made up the dataset. The repertoires were made available in a free public database intended to serve as a resource for research on the immune response to SARS-CoV-2. Samples came from the ongoing ImmuneRACE study (first 160 participants) plus 1,254 subjects from 6 global collaborators. A de-identified subject ID, COVID-19 status, age in years and sex were almost always included in the sample metadata. HLA class I and class II types, where available, came from metadata supplied by the sample provider rather than from assay-based typing.

On the study overall, not on this receptor specifically: How much clinical and demographic metadata was included differed by source and by participant, and the metadata was provided uncurated.

As concerns this clone: It lacks a known antigen. Base qualities are not at hand, and no much larger clone is one base apart.

TCRbeta CDR3 regions were amplified from genomic DNA using the immunoSEQ Assay, a bias-controlled multiplex PCR. The original pipeline was this. Nucleated cell counts per sample were estimated from amplification of reference gene primers within the assay. To quantify the absolute abundance of each unique TCRbeta CDR3 rearrangement, sequence reads were collapsed and filtered. For each sample, productive Simpson clonality was calculated as the square root of Simpson's diversity index over productive rearrangements. Sourced from immuneACCESS, this table was stored by TCRdb with only in-frame sequences that have V and J called. A share of the clones is absent; for the studies checked, an unresolved V gene accounts for under half, and the remainder has no known explanation. V and J calls plus clone size are reproduced from that table; the DNA served to infer D and trimming. Counted in this sample were 300,000 to 450,000 clones; around 87% of them appeared once. Less than 3.5% of the sample belongs to the ten largest clones.

Each collaborating institution followed its own protocols to collect whole blood in K2EDTA tubes. For TCRbeta analysis, collaborator samples were shipped as frozen whole blood, as isolated PBMCs, or as DNA extracted from either sample type. The CDR3, cysteine through phenylalanine, is 16 amino acids long. The retained sequence is limited to the CDR3, 48 bases, with the frame set at the first base. V ends up 5 bases short and J 0 bases short, with an unmatched junction base count of 8. Looking up the germline V gene (reference sequence) yields CDR1 SEHNR and CDR2 FQNEAQ. The sequence was obtained from a human donor in a cohort sampled during active COVID-19. The sequencing sample was made of peripheral blood. The V and J genes are TRBV7-9 and TRBJ2-3; TRBD1 lines up with 7 middle nucleotides. The CDR3 reads as follows: CASSRDSRSSTDTQYF. The DNA sequence is TGTGCCAGCAGCCGGGACAGCCGTTCTAGCACAGATACGCAGTATTTT.